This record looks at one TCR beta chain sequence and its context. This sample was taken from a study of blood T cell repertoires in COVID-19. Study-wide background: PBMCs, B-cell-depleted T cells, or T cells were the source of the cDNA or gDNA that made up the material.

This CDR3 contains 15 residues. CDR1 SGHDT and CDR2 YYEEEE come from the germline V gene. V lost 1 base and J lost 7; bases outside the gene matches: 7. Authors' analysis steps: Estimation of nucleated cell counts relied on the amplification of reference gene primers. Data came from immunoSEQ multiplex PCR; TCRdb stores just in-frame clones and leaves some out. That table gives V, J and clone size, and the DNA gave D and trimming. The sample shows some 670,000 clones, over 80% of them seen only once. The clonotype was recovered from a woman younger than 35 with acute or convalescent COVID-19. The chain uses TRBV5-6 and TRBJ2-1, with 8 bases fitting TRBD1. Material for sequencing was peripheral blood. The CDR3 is CASSLLDRVGNEQFF. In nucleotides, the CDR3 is TGTGCCAGCAGCTTGTTGGACAGGGTGGGGAATGAGCAGTTCTTC. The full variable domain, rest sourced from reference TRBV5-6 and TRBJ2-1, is DAGVTQSPTHLIKTRGQQVTLRCSPKSGHDTVSWYQQALGQGPQFIFQYYEEEERQRGNFPDRFSGHQFPNYSSELNVNALLLGDSALYLCASSLLDRVGNEQFFGPGTRLTVL.